Ten or more counts support the clone carrying this TCR beta chain. The sample belongs to a study of T cells in Graves' hyperthyroidism and ophthalmopathy. V lost 5 bases and J 9 bases, leaving 13 bases between the germline ends. CDR1 and CDR2 from the germline V gene are MDHEN and SYDVKM. The CDR3 contains 13 residues. Amplified regions were TCR beta CDR3 sequences from RNA transcripts. The study used the HTBI primer set for a first-round RT-PCR of the TCR CDR3. TCRdb re-analysed the multiplex PCR reads in MiXCR, keeping a single row per CDR3 protein. The data hold over 300,000 distinct CDR3 sequences, with about 15% observed a single time.

This sequence joins TRBV28 and TRBJ2-2; TRBD2 might be the D (5 bases). The sequence was collected from an older woman with Graves' hyperthyroidism. Sequenced material: blood. As DNA, the CDR3 is TGTGCCAGCAGTCGGACTCTAACCCGGGAGCTGTTTTTT. This gives the protein CASSRTLTRELFF.